This T cell receptor beta chain was retrieved from a study of identical twins. The germline gives CDR1 LGHNA, CDR2 YSLEER. The CDR3 is 17 residues long. Deletions cut 0 bases from V and 7 bases from J, with 19 bases between. Template switching added a universal primer binding site, and final cDNA carried unique molecular identifiers. TCRdb reprocessed the 5' RACE reads with MiXCR, giving one entry per CDR3 protein. The repertoire includes some 270,000 distinct CDR3 sequences, around 8% of them detected once, and 3% sits in the top ten. Remarks on this clonotype: The antigen is not known.

Study conclusions and caveats: Possibly, invariant MAIT and iNKT cells partly confounded zero-insertion analyses. Fewer insertions marked abundant cord blood beta clonotypes; young adult naive trended weakly, memory not at all.

The sample also formed part of further work on yellow fever vaccine responses in identical twins.

This TCR was sampled from a woman under 30 in good health. Sequenced: CD8+ T cells sorted from blood. This chain links TRBV4-3 with TRBJ2-1, with D maybe TRBD1 (6 bases). CDR3 bases: TGCGCCAGCAGCCAAGATGGCGAGGTGGGGGCGCCTAATGAGCAGTTCTTC. Its translation is CASSQDGEVGAPNEQFF.